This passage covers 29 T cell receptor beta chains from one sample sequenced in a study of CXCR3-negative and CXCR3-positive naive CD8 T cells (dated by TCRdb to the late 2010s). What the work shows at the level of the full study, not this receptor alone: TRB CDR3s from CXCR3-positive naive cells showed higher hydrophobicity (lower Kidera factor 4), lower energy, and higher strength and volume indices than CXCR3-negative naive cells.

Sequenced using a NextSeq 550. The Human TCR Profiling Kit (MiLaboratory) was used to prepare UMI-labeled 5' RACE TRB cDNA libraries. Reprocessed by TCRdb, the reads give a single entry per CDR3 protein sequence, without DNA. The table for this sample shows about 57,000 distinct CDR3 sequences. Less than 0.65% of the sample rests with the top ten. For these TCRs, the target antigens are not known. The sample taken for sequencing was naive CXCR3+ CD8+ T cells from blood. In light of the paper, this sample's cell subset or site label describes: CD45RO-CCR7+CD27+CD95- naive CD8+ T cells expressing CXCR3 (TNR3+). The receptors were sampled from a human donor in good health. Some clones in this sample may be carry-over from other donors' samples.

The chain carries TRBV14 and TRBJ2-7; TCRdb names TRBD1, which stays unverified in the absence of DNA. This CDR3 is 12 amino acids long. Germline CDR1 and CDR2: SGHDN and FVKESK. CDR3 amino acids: CASSLQGYEQYF.

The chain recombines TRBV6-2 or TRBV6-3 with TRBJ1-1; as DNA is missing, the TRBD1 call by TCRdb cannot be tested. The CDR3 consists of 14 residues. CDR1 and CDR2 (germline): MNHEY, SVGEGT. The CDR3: CASSYEGASTEAFF.

The CDR3 sequence: CSVEDEGRLGTGANVLTF. This chain connects TRBV29-1 to TRBJ2-6; TCRdb's D call of TRBD2 is untestable without DNA. The CDR3 totals 18 residues. The germline V gene has CDR1 SQVTM and CDR2 ANQGSEA. The full variable domain, its missing parts supplied by reference TRBV29-1 and TRBJ2-6, is SAVISQKPSRDICQRGTSLTIQCQVDSQVTMMFWYRQQPGQSLTLIATANQGSEATYESGFVIDKFPISRPNLTFSTLTVSNMSPEDSSIYLCSVEDEGRLGTGANVLTFGAGSRLTVL.

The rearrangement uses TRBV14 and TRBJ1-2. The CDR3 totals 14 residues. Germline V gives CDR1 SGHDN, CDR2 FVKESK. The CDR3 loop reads CASSEGDGYYGYTF.

This CDR3 reads CASSLGTGGSEAFF. The V gene is TRBV4-3, the J gene TRBJ1-1; no DNA is available, so the TRBD1 call from TCRdb remains unchecked. CDR1 is LGHNA, CDR2 YSLEER, per germline. This CDR3 comprises 14 residues.

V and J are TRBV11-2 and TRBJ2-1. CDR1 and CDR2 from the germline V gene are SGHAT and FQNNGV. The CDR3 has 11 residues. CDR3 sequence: CASSQNNEQFF.

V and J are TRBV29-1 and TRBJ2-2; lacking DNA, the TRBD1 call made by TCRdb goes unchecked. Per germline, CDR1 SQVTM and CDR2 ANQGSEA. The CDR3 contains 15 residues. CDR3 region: CSVNAGTGDTGELFF.

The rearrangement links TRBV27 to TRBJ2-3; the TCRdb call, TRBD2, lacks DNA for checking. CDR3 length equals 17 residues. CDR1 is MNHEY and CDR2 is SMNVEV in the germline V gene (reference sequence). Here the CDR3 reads CASSPISTSSGADTQYF.

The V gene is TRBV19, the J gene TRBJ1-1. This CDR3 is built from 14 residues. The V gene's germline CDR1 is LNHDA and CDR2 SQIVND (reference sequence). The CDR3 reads CASIPSGLGTEAFF.

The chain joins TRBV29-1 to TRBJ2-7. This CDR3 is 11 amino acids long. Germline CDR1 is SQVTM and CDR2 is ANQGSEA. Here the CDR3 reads CSVGSGYEQYF.

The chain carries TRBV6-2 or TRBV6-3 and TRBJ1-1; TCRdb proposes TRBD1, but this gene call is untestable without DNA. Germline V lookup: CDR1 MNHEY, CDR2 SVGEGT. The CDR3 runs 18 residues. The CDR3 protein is CASSYTPISGKGWTEAFF.

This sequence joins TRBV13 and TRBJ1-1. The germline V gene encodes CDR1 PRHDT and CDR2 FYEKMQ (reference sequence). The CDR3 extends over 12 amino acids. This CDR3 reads CASSLENLEAFF.

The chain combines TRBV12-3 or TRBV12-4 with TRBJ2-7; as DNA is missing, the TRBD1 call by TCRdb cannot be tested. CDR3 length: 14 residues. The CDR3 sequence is CASSDTGGVGEQYF.

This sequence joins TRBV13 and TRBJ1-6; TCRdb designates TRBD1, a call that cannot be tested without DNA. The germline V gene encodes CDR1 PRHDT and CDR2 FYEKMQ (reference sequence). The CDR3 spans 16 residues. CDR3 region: CASSLFGTEYNSPLHF.

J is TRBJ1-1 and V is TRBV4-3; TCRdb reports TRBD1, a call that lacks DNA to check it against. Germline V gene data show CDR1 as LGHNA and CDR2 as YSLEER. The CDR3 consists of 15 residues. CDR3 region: CASSQDLGTGAEAFF.

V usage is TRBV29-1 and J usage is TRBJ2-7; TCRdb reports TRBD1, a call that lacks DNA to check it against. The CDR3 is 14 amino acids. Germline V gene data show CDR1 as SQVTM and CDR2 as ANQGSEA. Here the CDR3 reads CSVRTGTDSYEQYF.

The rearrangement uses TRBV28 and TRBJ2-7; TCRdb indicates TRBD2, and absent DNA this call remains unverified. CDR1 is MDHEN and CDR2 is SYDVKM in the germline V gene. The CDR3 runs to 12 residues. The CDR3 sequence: CASSLEEGEQYF.

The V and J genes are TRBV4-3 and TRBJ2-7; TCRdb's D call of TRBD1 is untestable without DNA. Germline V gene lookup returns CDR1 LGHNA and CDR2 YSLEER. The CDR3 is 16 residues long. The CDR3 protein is CASSQDRDRGAYEQYF.

The CDR3 spells CASSLQGDLGTEAFF. The rearrangement joins TRBV6-5 to TRBJ1-1; the D call from TCRdb, TRBD1, cannot be confirmed without DNA. This CDR3 comprises 15 residues. The germline V gene has CDR1 MNHEY and CDR2 SVGAGI.

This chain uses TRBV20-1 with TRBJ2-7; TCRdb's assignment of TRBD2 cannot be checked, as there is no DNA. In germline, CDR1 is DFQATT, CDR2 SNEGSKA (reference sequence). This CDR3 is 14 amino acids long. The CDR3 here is CSAPGTSSVYEQYF.

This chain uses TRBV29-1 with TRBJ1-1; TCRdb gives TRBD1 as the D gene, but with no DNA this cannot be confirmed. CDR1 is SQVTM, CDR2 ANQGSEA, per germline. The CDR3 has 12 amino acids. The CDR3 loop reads CSVDRGDFSAFF.

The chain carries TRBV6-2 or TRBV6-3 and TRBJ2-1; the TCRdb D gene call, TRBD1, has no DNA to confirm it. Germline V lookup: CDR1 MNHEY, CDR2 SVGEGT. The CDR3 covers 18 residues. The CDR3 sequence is CASSYMSGSVFRRDEQFF.

Here the CDR3 reads CASSESPLTASYNEQFF. The chain carries TRBV6-1 and TRBJ2-1; TCRdb's D call of TRBD1 is untestable without DNA. The CDR3 is 17 amino acids. Germline assignment: CDR1 MNHNS and CDR2 SASEGT.

The CDR3 sequence: CASSFSTGYEQYF. The rearrangement joins TRBV5-6 to TRBJ2-7; TCRdb selects TRBD1, and the lack of DNA leaves this call unchecked. The CDR3 is made up of 13 amino acids. The germline gives CDR1 SGHDT, CDR2 YYEEEE.

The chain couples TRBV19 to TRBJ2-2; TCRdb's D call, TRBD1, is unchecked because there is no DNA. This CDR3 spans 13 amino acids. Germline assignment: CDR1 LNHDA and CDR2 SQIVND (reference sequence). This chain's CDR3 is CAVRVVDTGELFF.

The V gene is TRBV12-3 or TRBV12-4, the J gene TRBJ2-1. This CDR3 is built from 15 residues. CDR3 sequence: CASRFQSSSYNEQFF.

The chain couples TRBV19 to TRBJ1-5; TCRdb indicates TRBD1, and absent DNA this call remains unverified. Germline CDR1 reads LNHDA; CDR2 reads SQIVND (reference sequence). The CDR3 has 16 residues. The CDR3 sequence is CASSPNKQGANQPQHF.

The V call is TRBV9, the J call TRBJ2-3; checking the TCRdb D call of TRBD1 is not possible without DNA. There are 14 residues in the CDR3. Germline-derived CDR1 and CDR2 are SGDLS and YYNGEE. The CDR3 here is CASSSGESLDTQYF.

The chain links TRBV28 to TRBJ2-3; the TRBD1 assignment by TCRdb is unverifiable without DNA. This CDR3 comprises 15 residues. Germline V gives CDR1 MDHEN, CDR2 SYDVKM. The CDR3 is CASSLRVRLTDTQYF. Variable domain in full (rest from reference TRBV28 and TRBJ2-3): DVKVTQSSRYLVKRTGEKVFLECVQDMDHENMFWYRQDPGLGLRLIYFSYDVKMKEKGDIPEGYSVSREKKERFSLILESASTNQTSMYLCASSLRVRLTDTQYFGPGTRLTVL.